The next 23 T cell receptor beta chains were all read from a single sample in a study of CD8 T cells in Susac syndrome. Reverse transcription of about 0.5 to 1 ug RNA used random hexamers. A single record per CDR3 protein comes from TCRdb applying MiXCR to the immunoSEQ multiplex PCR reads. The data contain roughly 330,000 distinct CDR3 sequences, around 90% of them singletons. Sample: CD4+ T cells from PBMCs. The receptor source for this set is a human donor with multiple sclerosis.

V usage is TRBV29-1 and J usage is TRBJ1-3; the D is unclear. The germline gives CDR1 SQVTM, CDR2 ANQGSEA. The CDR3 covers 16 residues. V shed 2 bases and J shed 0 bases, with 14 bases lying between them. CDR3 residues: CSVELSGNPSGNTIYF. The CDR3 region has the DNA TGCAGCGTTGAATTATCGGGGAATCCCTCTGGAAACACCATATATTTT. Combining the CDR3 with reference TRBV29-1 and TRBJ1-3 gives the whole variable domain SAVISQKPSRDICQRGTSLTIQCQVDSQVTMMFWYRQQPGQSLTLIATANQGSEATYESGFVIDKFPISRPNLTFSTLTVSNMSPEDSSIYLCSVELSGNPSGNTIYFGEGSWLTVV.

V usage is TRBV25-1 and J usage is TRBJ2-5; the D gene could be TRBD1 or TRBD2 (6 bases each). CDR3 size: 14 residues. Trimming took 6 bases from V and 5 from J, leaving 16 bases between them. Germline lookup yields CDR1 MGHDK and CDR2 SYGVNS. The CDR3 nucleotides are TGTGCCAGCAGCAAACAGGGACTGGGCGAGACCCAGTACTTC. As protein: CASSKQGLGETQYF.

V is TRBV6-1 and J is TRBJ2-5; TRBD2 agrees at 9 bases. The V and J ends lost 11 bases and 0 bases, in that order; junction bases with no gene match: 13. CDR1 and CDR2 from the germline V gene are MNHNS and SASEGT. This CDR3 is built from 16 residues. The CDR3 is CAGSRGLAGNQETQYF. As DNA, the CDR3 is TGTGCCGGGTCGAGGGGGCTAGCGGGGAACCAAGAGACCCAGTACTTC.

The rearrangement links TRBV4-3 to TRBJ1-2, with D tentatively TRBD1 (6 bases). V was cut by 0 bases and J by 0 bases, with 20 bases left in between. Germline CDR1 and CDR2: LGHNA and YSLEER. CDR3 length: 19 residues. The CDR3 coding sequence is TGCGCCAGCAGCCAAGAGGGTGGGGGTTCGACAGGACCTAACTATGGCTACACCTTC. This gives the protein CASSQEGGGSTGPNYGYTF.

The chain is built from TRBV4-2 and TRBJ1-5; the match to TRBD1 covers 7 bases. Germline V CDR1 and CDR2: LGHNA, YNFKEQ. Trimming at V came to 0 bases and at J to 7 bases, leaving 9 bases not matched to a gene. CDR3 length equals 16 residues. Here the CDR3 reads CASSQDAGGSMQPQHF. The DNA for the CDR3 is TGTGCCAGCAGCCAAGACGCAGGGGGTAGTATGCAGCCCCAGCATTTT.

This clonotype appeared once. This chain connects TRBV6-6 to TRBJ1-1; no clear D gene. Germline V gives CDR1 MNHNY, CDR2 SVGAGI (reference sequence). The CDR3 is 14 amino acids. V lost 4 bases to trimming and J lost 0 bases, with 9 bases between them. CDR3 protein: CASSLGIMNTEAFF. In DNA form, the CDR3 reads TGTGCCAGCAGTTTGGGAATCATGAACACTGAAGCTTTCTTT.

This chain links TRBV7-8 with TRBJ1-1; D call uncertain. The CDR3 runs to 14 residues. Trimming removed 1 base at V and 3 bases at J, with 9 bases between. The germline V gene has CDR1 SGHVS and CDR2 FQNEAQ. CDR3 loop: CASSLVDGDTEAFF. The CDR3 nucleotides read TGTGCCAGCAGCTTAGTTGACGGAGACACTGAAGCTTTCTTT.

The V gene is TRBV3-1, the J gene TRBJ1-2; weak D call: TRBD1 (5 bases). The CDR3 totals 14 residues. Germline V gene lookup returns CDR1 LGHDT and CDR2 YNNKEL (reference sequence). V gave up 2 bases and J gave up 12 bases, with 19 bases separating them. CDR3 protein: CASSQYPGGGKDTF. DNA for the CDR3: TGTGCCAGCAGCCAATATCCGGGGGGGGGAAAAGACACCTTC.

This clonotype appeared once. This chain uses TRBV3-1 with TRBJ1-2; no clear D. Trimming cost V 7 bases and J 0 bases, with 18 bases left between them. Germline lookup yields CDR1 LGHDT and CDR2 YNNKEL (reference sequence). This CDR3 has 16 amino acids. This CDR3 reads CASKPSWALSNYGYTF. The CDR3 nucleotides are TGTGCCAGCAAACCGTCGTGGGCGCTGTCTAACTATGGCTACACCTTC. Variable domain in full (rest from reference TRBV3-1 and TRBJ1-2): DTAVSQTPKYLVTQMGNDKSIKCEQNLGHDTMYWYKQDSKKFLKIMFSYNNKELIINETVPNRFSPKSPDKAHLNLHINSLELGDSAVYFCASKPSWALSNYGYTFGSGTRLTVV.

The rearrangement uses TRBV10-3 and TRBJ1-1, with 7 positions matching TRBD1. The CDR3 is made up of 14 amino acids. V was clipped by 6 bases and J by 3 bases; unmatched bases: 7. Germline assignment: CDR1 ENHRY and CDR2 SYGVKD. The CDR3 nucleotides are TGTGCCATCAGGAAGACAGGGTGGGACACTGAAGCTTTCTTT. Residues: CAIRKTGWDTEAFF.

V usage is TRBV10-3 and J usage is TRBJ2-2; a weak D match, TRBD2 (5 bases). Germline assignment: CDR1 ENHRY and CDR2 SYGVKD. The CDR3 covers 14 residues. Trimming took 7 bases from V and 0 from J, leaving 9 bases between them. CDR3 loop: CAIKNGANTGELFF. Here the CDR3 DNA reads TGTGCCATCAAAAACGGGGCGAACACCGGGGAGCTGTTTTTT.

V is TRBV30 and J is TRBJ2-1; D unclear. The CDR3 is 12 residues long. Germline V CDR1 and CDR2: GTSNPN, SVGIG (reference sequence). Trimming took off 1 base at V and 15 bases at J, with 16 bases between the two ends. The chain's CDR3 is CAWSAQDFVRFF. CDR3 coding DNA: TGTGCCTGGAGTGCCCAGGATTTTGTCAGGTTCTTC. Full variable domain (missing parts from reference TRBV30 and TRBJ2-1): SQTIHQWPATLVQPVGSPLSLECTVEGTSNPNLYWYRQAAGRGLQLLFYSVGIGQISSEVPQNLSASRPQDRQFILSSKKLLLSDSGFYLCAWSAQDFVRFFGPGTRLTVL.

The rearrangement links TRBV19 to TRBJ2-1; possibly TRBD1 for D (5 bases). This CDR3 is 15 amino acids long. Germline lookup yields CDR1 LNHDA and CDR2 SQIVND (reference sequence). With 0 bases removed from V and 6 bases from J, the gap between germline ends came to 12 bases. The CDR3 DNA reads TGTGCCAGTAGTATAGACAGGGAAATGGGCAATGAGCAGTTCTTC. Translating it yields CASSIDREMGNEQFF.

The chain has TRBV7-2 and TRBJ2-5; no definite D call. Trimming stripped 3 bases from V and 3 bases from J, with 14 bases between. Per the germline V gene, CDR1 is SGHTA and CDR2 is FQGNSA. The CDR3 loop spans 15 amino acids. The CDR3 here is CASSLGRGLEETQYF. As DNA, the CDR3 is TGTGCCAGCAGCTTGGGCAGAGGATTAGAAGAGACCCAGTACTTC.

The chain recombines TRBV5-1 with TRBJ1-1; 9 bases align to TRBD1. V gave up 7 bases and J gave up 0 bases; unmatched junction bases: 4. Per the germline V gene, CDR1 is SGHRS and CDR2 is YFSETQ. CDR3 size: 14 residues. In DNA, the CDR3 is TGCGCCAGCGGACAGGGGACAATGAACACTGAAGCTTTCTTT. This sequence encodes CASGQGTMNTEAFF.

This chain connects TRBV4-2 to TRBJ1-2; 9 bases align to TRBD1. The CDR3 has 17 residues. Germline V CDR1 and CDR2: LGHNA, YNFKEQ. V dropped 0 bases and J dropped 5; count of bases not matched to a gene: 10. As DNA, the CDR3 is TGTGCCAGCAGCCAAGAGTTACCCACAGGGGGCAGATATGGCTACACCTTC. Protein: CASSQELPTGGRYGYTF.

The chain links TRBV18 to TRBJ1-2, with D possibly matching TRBD1 (6 bases). This CDR3 has 14 residues. Between the trimmed V and J ends, which lost 2 bases and 3 bases, there was a span of 10 bases. The germline CDR1 and CDR2 sequences are KGHSH and LQKENI. The CDR3 DNA reads as TGTGCCAGCTCACCAACGGGGGCCTACTATGGCTACACCTTC. Translating it yields CASSPTGAYYGYTF. Supplemented by reference TRBV18 and TRBJ1-2, the full variable domain reads NAGVMQNPRHLVRRRGQEARLRCSPMKGHSHVYWYRQLPEEGLKFMVYLQKENIIDESGMPKERFSAEFPKEGPSILRIQQVVRGDSAAYFCASSPTGAYYGYTFGSGTRLTVV.

This chain links TRBV20-1 with TRBJ2-2; D is unresolved. Germline CDR1 DFQATT, CDR2 SNEGSKA (reference sequence). CDR3 length: 14 amino acids. Trimming left V 6 bases short and J 9 bases short, with 20 bases between. DNA for the CDR3: TGCAGTGCCCGACAAAGTAGTGGAGTGAGGGAGCTGTTTTTT. This gives the protein CSARQSSGVRELFF.

This clonotype was observed a few times. This rearrangement joins TRBV7-9 to TRBJ2-7; the D call may be TRBD1 or TRBD2 (5 bases each). This CDR3 has 13 amino acids. Germline lookup yields CDR1 SEHNR and CDR2 FQNEAQ (reference sequence). V was trimmed by 3 bases and J by 0 bases, leaving 6 bases between them. The CDR3 DNA is TGTGCCAGCAGCTTGGGGGACTCCTACGAGCAGTACTTC. As protein: CASSLGDSYEQYF.

The rearrangement links TRBV29-1 to TRBJ1-2, with TRBD1 as a possible D gene (5 bases). Germline V lookup: CDR1 SQVTM, CDR2 ANQGSEA. The germline V and J ends were trimmed by 1 base and 1 base, with 7 bases remaining between them. This CDR3 has 13 residues. The CDR3 coding sequence is TGCAGCGTTGAAGGACAGATTAACTATGGCTACACCTTC. This encodes CSVEGQINYGYTF.

The CDR3: CASSSLQGGYTF. The CDR3 coding sequence is TGTGCCAGCAGTTCACTCCAGGGAGGCTACACCTTC. The gene calls are TRBV27 and TRBJ1-2; D perhaps matches TRBD1 (5 bases). The CDR3 has 12 residues. The V gene's germline CDR1 is MNHEY and CDR2 SMNVEV (reference sequence). The germline V and J ends were trimmed by 4 bases and 8 bases, with 11 bases remaining between them.

The genes are TRBV3-1 and TRBJ2-3; unclear D gene. Trimming took 1 base from V and 7 from J, leaving 6 bases between them. In germline, CDR1 is LGHDT, CDR2 YNNKEL (reference sequence). The CDR3 contains 12 residues. The CDR3 coding sequence is TGTGCCAGCAGCCAAGTCGACCATACGCAGTATTTT. Translated, it gives CASSQVDHTQYF.

V usage is TRBV12-3 or TRBV12-4 and J usage is TRBJ1-5; D not resolved. The ends were cut back, 5 bases at V and 0 bases at J, with 8 bases in the middle. This CDR3 contains 14 residues. CDR3 in DNA: TGTGCCAGCAGTGACACTATTAGCAATCAGCCCCAGCATTTT. Amino acids: CASSDTISNQPQHF.